The clone carrying this T cell receptor (beta chain) was counted a few times. The data stem from a study of blood T cells in healthy people across ages. Turning to the study itself: About one barcoded beta molecule per two T cells came from capture by template switching.

Then a second PCR, running about 6 to 12 cycles, was carried out with a sample-barcoded 5' primer and a J-beta primer mix. TCRdb reprocessed the 5' RACE reads with MiXCR, giving one entry per CDR3 protein. The data show around 1,700,000 distinct CDR3 sequences, under 30% seen once. The J segment lost 12 bases and the V segment lost 6 bases, leaving 26 bases of the junction unmatched. The CDR3 contains 16 residues. Per germline, CDR1 DFQATT and CDR2 SNEGSKA (reference sequence). The sequenced sample consisted of blood. V gene TRBV20-1 combines with J gene TRBJ2-7, with TRBD2 identical over 7 bases. The receptor comes from a woman in her thirties in good health. The CDR3: CSARVGGRAAGKVRYF. In DNA, the CDR3 is TGCAGTGCCAGGGTAGGAGGGAGGGCCGCGGGGAAGGTGCGGTACTTC.